These 22 T cell receptor beta chains originate from one sample sequenced in a study of T-cell reconstitution after alpha-beta-depleted transplantation in children. Unique molecular identifiers tagged the TCRbeta library. One entry per CDR3 protein results from TCRdb running MiXCR on the PCR reads. The table records some 490,000 distinct CDR3 sequences, approximately 12% of them present only once. The specimen was PBMCs from the stem cell graft donor, collected from the stem cell graft. Every receptor here comes from a human donor who donated a stem cell graft to a child with combined immunodeficiency.

This clonotype has a count of ten or more. The chain is built from TRBV20-1 and TRBJ2-3; 10 bases map to TRBD2. Germline values: CDR1 DFQATT, CDR2 SNEGSKA (reference sequence). The CDR3 contains 15 residues. With V trimmed by 5 bases and J by 4 bases, 9 bases remained unmatched. CDR3 DNA: TGCAGTGCTCCCAGGCTAGCGGGGGCCGCAGATACGCAGTATTTT. This translates into CSAPRLAGAADTQYF.

This chain links TRBV5-1 with TRBJ2-2; D is unresolved. Germline CDR1 is SGHRS and CDR2 is YFSETQ. The length of the CDR3 is 14 residues. The ends were cut back, 6 bases at V and 2 bases at J, with 11 bases in the middle. CDR3 residues: CASTSAPNTGELFF. The CDR3 DNA follows: TGCGCCAGCACCTCGGCCCCTAACACCGGGGAGCTGTTTTTT.

In its sample, this clonotype was seen a few times. The CDR3 sequence: CASSGRDTEISYEQYF. The DNA for the CDR3 is TGTGCCAGCAGCGGTCGGGACACGGAAATCTCCTACGAGCAGTACTTC. The chain uses TRBV11-2 and TRBJ2-7; tentatively, D is TRBD1 (6 bases). Germline V gene lookup returns CDR1 SGHAT and CDR2 FQNNGV. V was shortened by 5 bases and J by 0 bases, with 17 bases between the two germline ends. The CDR3 is made up of 16 amino acids.

The chain is built from TRBV6-1 and TRBJ2-2; TRBD2 matches 8 bases. This CDR3 comprises 15 residues. Germline CDR1 reads MNHNS; CDR2 reads SASEGT. With 8 bases clipped from V and 3 bases from J, the junction kept 8 bases outside the gene matches. The CDR3: CASRPGGPYTGELFF. CDR3 DNA sequence: TGTGCCAGCCGGCCGGGGGGGCCTTACACCGGGGAGCTGTTTTTT.

In this sample, this clonotype turned up many times. The gene calls are TRBV7-2 and TRBJ1-3; D perhaps matches TRBD1 (5 bases). CDR3 length equals 16 residues. Germline-derived CDR1 and CDR2 are SGHTA and FQGNSA. V shed 3 bases and J shed 3 bases, with 15 bases lying between them. The DNA of the CDR3 is TGTGCCAGCAGCTTGGGGAGTCGGAGGGGTGGAAACACCATATATTTT. Protein product: CASSLGSRRGGNTIYF.

This clonotype was seen more than once but under ten times. The gene calls are TRBV5-6 and TRBJ1-6; TRBD1 is a possible D gene (5 bases). This CDR3 contains 15 residues. Germline assignment: CDR1 SGHDT and CDR2 YYEEEE. With 0 bases removed from V and 5 bases from J, the gap between germline ends came to 9 bases. The DNA for the CDR3 is TGTGCCAGCAGCTTGGCCGGGGCAGATAATTCACCCCTCCACTTT. Protein: CASSLAGADNSPLHF.

This sequence joins TRBV6-1 and TRBJ1-5; 7 nucleotides line up with TRBD1. The CDR3 sequence is 14 residues long. V shed 6 bases, J shed 6 bases, and the junction held 8 bases outside the gene matches. Germline V gives CDR1 MNHNS, CDR2 SASEGT. CDR3 DNA sequence: TGTGCCAGCAGCCTGTACAGGGGAGGTCAGCCCCAGCATTTT. Its translation: CASSLYRGGQPQHF.

The table lists this clonotype with many counts. This chain uses TRBV11-2 with TRBJ2-3; 11 bases are a match to TRBD2. The CDR3 spans 15 residues. The J segment lost 3 bases and the V segment lost 5 bases, leaving 4 bases of the junction unmatched. The germline CDR1 and CDR2 sequences are SGHAT and FQNNGV. CDR3 nucleotide sequence: TGTGCCAGCAGCGCTAGCGGGAGGAGGACAGATACGCAGTATTTT. Its translation is CASSASGRRTDTQYF.

A few counts support this clonotype. The CDR3 spells CASSDRGGLAGFDEQYF. The DNA of the CDR3 is TGTGCCAGCAGCGATAGGGGCGGACTAGCGGGATTCGACGAGCAGTACTTC. The genes are TRBV7-2 and TRBJ2-7; 12 bases are shared with TRBD2. Germline CDR1 SGHTA, CDR2 FQGNSA. Losses at the gene ends were 5 bases for V and 5 bases for J; bases not matched to a gene: 13. The CDR3 contains 17 residues.

The gene calls are TRBV12-3 or TRBV12-4 and TRBJ2-2; 8 bases fit TRBD2. V dropped 6 bases and J dropped 5; count of bases not matched to a gene: 11. CDR3 size: 16 residues. CDR3 residues: CASRTGGAIRTGELFF. CDR3 nucleotide sequence: TGTGCCAGCAGAACCGGGGGGGCTATCCGGACCGGGGAGCTGTTTTTT.

This clonotype was picked up many times. This chain connects TRBV12-3 or TRBV12-4 to TRBJ2-7; 9 bases map to TRBD1. Trimming removed 6 bases from V and 4 bases from J; junction bases left unmatched: 1. This CDR3 comprises 12 residues. The CDR3 loop reads CASRGQGYEQYF. The CDR3 DNA reads as TGTGCCAGCAGGGGACAGGGTTACGAGCAGTACTTC.

The chain joins TRBV5-1 to TRBJ2-1; D is undetermined. Germline loops: CDR1 SGHRS, CDR2 YFSETQ. V was trimmed by 4 bases and J by 4 bases, leaving 12 bases between them. The CDR3 extends over 14 amino acids. The CDR3, as DNA: TGCGCCAGCAGCCCCGCCCCGGAATACAATGAGCAGTTCTTC. Its translation is CASSPAPEYNEQFF.

This clonotype has just one count. Since no conserved phenylalanine or tryptophan closes the CDR3, a read error is the likely cause. Because the CDR3's place on the DNA is in doubt, the DNA is left out and the CDR3 is given as listed by TCRdb. The chain is built from TRBV7-6 and TRBJ2-3; the table's D gene call, TRBD1, was not cross checked with the DNA. CDR1 is SGHVS and CDR2 is FNYEAQ in the germline V gene. The CDR3 contains 13 residues when both ends are counted. CDR3 protein: CASSLAGHTDTQY.

In its sample, this clonotype was seen many times. V usage is TRBV5-6 and J usage is TRBJ2-7, with a possible D match to TRBD1 (6 bases). CDR3 length: 16 amino acids. V gave up 3 bases and J gave up 5 bases, with 21 bases separating them. Germline V gene data show CDR1 as SGHDT and CDR2 as YYEEEE. This CDR3 reads CASSSKSRGLGDEQYF. The CDR3 nucleotides read TGTGCCAGCAGCTCGAAAAGCAGGGGTTTAGGCGACGAGCAGTACTTC.

In its sample, this clonotype was seen once. V and J are TRBV5-1 and TRBJ2-1, with TRBD2 matching over 9 bases. Germline trimming cut 3 bases from V and 9 bases from J; bases unmatched to any gene: 13. The CDR3 spans 16 residues. Germline CDR1 SGHRS, CDR2 YFSETQ. The CDR3 nucleotides read TGCGCCAGCAGCTCCGCGGGGGGGTTGGGGGATGGTGAGCAGTTCTTC. As protein: CASSSAGGLGDGEQFF.

The gene calls are TRBV9 and TRBJ2-7; 7 bases align to TRBD1. Germline V gene data show CDR1 as SGDLS and CDR2 as YYNGEE. CDR3 length: 13 amino acids. The V and J ends lost 3 bases and 5 bases, in that order; junction bases with no gene match: 5. CDR3 coding DNA: TGTGCCAGCAGCGAGGGACAGCCCCACGAGCAGTACTTC. Amino acids: CASSEGQPHEQYF.

This chain links TRBV2 with TRBJ2-2, with 7 bases lining up with TRBD1. V lost 4 bases, J lost 1 base, and 3 bases stayed unmatched. The CDR3 extends over 15 amino acids. Germline V gene lookup returns CDR1 SNHLY and CDR2 FYNNEI. CDR3 sequence reads: CASSARTGNTGELFF. The CDR3 DNA sequence: TGTGCCAGCAGTGCCCGGACAGGGAACACCGGGGAGCTGTTTTTT.

The chain carries TRBV7-9 and TRBJ2-3; 7 nucleotides agree with TRBD1. Germline V lookup: CDR1 SEHNR, CDR2 FQNEAQ (reference sequence). Unmatched junction bases numbered 10, after V lost 3 bases and J lost 4 bases. CDR3 size: 16 residues. CDR3 DNA sequence: TGTGCCAGCAGCTTCCCGACAGGGCCCCAGGCAGATACGCAGTATTTT. It encodes CASSFPTGPQADTQYF.

The chain links TRBV24-1 to TRBJ2-3; a weak D match, TRBD2 (5 bases). Deletions cut 5 bases from V and 1 base from J, with 12 bases between. Per germline, CDR1 KGHDR and CDR2 SFDVKD. This CDR3 contains 15 residues. In DNA form, the CDR3 reads TGTGCCACCAGTGCAGACACCGGGGGCACAGATACGCAGTATTTT. This codes for CATSADTGGTDTQYF.

The genes are TRBV11-2 and TRBJ1-2; D call uncertain. This CDR3 has 14 amino acids. Trimming took 7 bases from V and 2 from J, leaving 14 bases between them. CDR1 and CDR2 (germline): SGHAT, FQNNGV. CDR3 DNA sequence: TGTGCCAGCACCTCCACCGACCGAAACTATGGCTACACCTTC. Encoded protein: CASTSTDRNYGYTF.

In its sample, this clonotype was seen a few times. In DNA form, the CDR3 reads TGTGCCAGCAGCTTATCAGGGGGAAATAACTATGGCTACACCTTC. Translation gives CASSLSGGNNYGYTF. The chain couples TRBV7-2 to TRBJ1-2; 7 bases map to TRBD1. The germline gives CDR1 SGHTA, CDR2 FQGNSA. The trim removed 2 bases at V and 1 base at J, leaving 4 bases unmatched. The CDR3 has 15 amino acids. The full variable domain, in which reference TRBV7-2 and TRBJ1-2 provide the parts outside the CDR3, is GAGVSQSPSNKVTEKGKDVELRCDPISGHTALYWYRQSLGQGLEFLIYFQGNSAPDKSGLPSDRFSAERTGGSVSTLTIQRTQQEDSAVYLCASSLSGGNNYGYTFGSGTRLTVV.

This clonotype has only one observation. This chain links TRBV27 with TRBJ2-7, with D possibly being TRBD1 (6 bases). The V end was cut by 4 bases, the J end by 6 bases, with 13 bases between. Germline CDR1 reads MNHEY; CDR2 reads SMNVEV (reference sequence). This CDR3 has 13 amino acids. CDR3 sequence: CASSWTQGGEQYF. As DNA, the CDR3 is TGTGCCAGCAGTTGGACCCAAGGGGGCGAGCAGTACTTC.